The subject of this entry is one T cell receptor (beta chain). Its antigen is undetermined. The entry originates in a study of cytomegalovirus exposure and HLA in healthy donors. Study conclusions and caveats: A link between a missense DCLRE1C variant and TCR beta V- and J-gene trimming emerged from a later analysis. There were approximately 150 TCR beta chains listed as cytomegalovirus-associated. More clonal expansion characterized HLA-associated TCR beta chains than equally common others in a later analysis.

These donors, healthy bone marrow donors, were studied. Primers included in the PCR were 60 Vbeta and 13 Jbeta primers. The data were produced by immunoSEQ multiplex PCR, yet TCRdb's version contains in-frame clones alone and is incomplete. In the table there are approximately 44,000 clones, around three quarters of which are singletons. CDR1 is MNHEY, CDR2 SVGAGI, per germline. The V gene lost 5 bases and the J gene lost 2 bases, with 13 bases spanning the gap. The length of the CDR3 is 14 residues. The receptor was derived from a man aged 30 to 39 in good health and CMV-seronegative. The genes are TRBV6-5 and TRBJ2-7; D perhaps matches TRBD1 (6 bases). Source material: PBMCs. This chain's CDR3 is CASSPGTSPYEQYF. CDR3 DNA sequence: TGTGCCAGCAGTCCCGGGACATCACCCTACGAGCAGTACTTC.